The next 27 T cell receptor beta chains were all read from a single sample in a study of beta chain features in type 1 diabetes. Since all of the isolated RNA was reverse transcribed, expressed TCRB transcripts were what got sequenced. Clones were sequenced by immunoSEQ multiplex PCR, and TCRdb holds only the in-frame ones, with some missing. The sample records 150,000 to 200,000 clones, approximately 10% being singletons. Regarding the study as a whole: Shortening that was moderate but significant affected the TCRB CDR3s of Type 1 diabetes patients in all four CD4+ subsets.

No antigen has been assigned to these receptors. The sequenced sample was central memory CD4+ T cells from blood. The receptors stem from a woman in her twenties or thirties with type 1 diabetes.

The chain uses TRBV5-1 and TRBJ2-3; D might be TRBD1 (5 bases). Trimming took 5 bases from V and 2 from J, leaving 15 bases between them. This CDR3 comprises 15 residues. In germline, CDR1 is SGHRS, CDR2 YFSETQ. This chain's CDR3 is CASRSDIRPTDTQYF. CDR3 sequence (DNA): TGCGCCAGCAGGTCGGACATCCGCCCCACAGATACGCAGTATTTT.

The genes are TRBV6-5 and TRBJ2-1; no definite D call. CDR3 length: 14 residues. Germline CDR1 is MNHEY and CDR2 is SVGAGI. The V end lost 6 bases, the J end lost 1 base, and 10 bases lay between the germline ends. CDR3: CASRTESSYNEQFF. The CDR3 nucleotides are TGTGCCAGCAGAACCGAGAGTTCCTACAATGAGCAGTTCTTC.

There are a few counts of this clone. The chain recombines TRBV7-3 with TRBJ1-3, with D uncertain. The germline gives CDR1 SGHTA, CDR2 FQGTGA. Trimming removed 2 bases from V and 2 bases from J, with 4 bases in between. There are 13 residues in the CDR3. CDR3 DNA sequence: TGTGCCAGCAGCTTATCCGCTGGAAACACCATATATTTT. Protein product: CASSLSAGNTIYF.

The chain couples TRBV13 to TRBJ1-1; possibly TRBD1 for D (5 bases). The CDR3 is 13 residues long. CDR1 is PRHDT, CDR2 FYEKMQ, per germline (reference sequence). The V end was cut by 4 bases, the J end by 1 base, with 7 bases between. CDR3 residues: CASSYRTNTEAFF. The CDR3 DNA reads as TGTGCCAGCAGCTACAGGACGAACACTGAAGCTTTCTTT.

The J gene is TRBJ1-2, the V gene TRBV28; a possible D gene is TRBD1 (6 bases). Trimming took 8 bases from V and 4 from J, leaving 11 bases between them. Germline V CDR1 and CDR2: MDHEN, SYDVKM. This CDR3 comprises 12 residues. DNA for the CDR3: TGTGCCAGCCTTACAGGGACCTATGGCTACACCTTC. Protein: CASLTGTYGYTF.

The DNA for the CDR3 is TGCGCCAGCAGCCCCTTGACAGGGGCGAGGGATCAGCCCCAGCATTTT. This encodes CASSPLTGARDQPQHF. V usage is TRBV4-1 and J usage is TRBJ1-5; TRBD1 matches at 8 bases. The CDR3 covers 16 residues. V was clipped by 4 bases and J by 5 bases; unmatched bases: 10. The germline CDR1 and CDR2 sequences are MGHRA and YSYEKL.

V gene TRBV7-2 combines with J gene TRBJ2-7; TRBD2 agrees at 8 bases. CDR3 length equals 15 residues. Germline CDR1 and CDR2: SGHTA and FQGNSA. V trimming: 4 bases; J trimming: 1 base; junction bases outside the gene matches: 6. CDR3 DNA sequence: TGTGCCAGCAGCTCCAGCGGGAGAGGGTCCTACGAGCAGTACTTC. It translates to CASSSSGRGSYEQYF.

The sample holds a few counts of this clone. The rearrangement links TRBV19 to TRBJ2-3; 10 bases are shared with TRBD2. The CDR3 runs to 16 residues. Germline V gene lookup returns CDR1 LNHDA and CDR2 SQIVND (reference sequence). Unmatched junction bases numbered 9, after V lost 5 bases and J lost 4 bases. The CDR3 sequence: CASSDEAAGGPDTQYF. DNA of the CDR3: TGTGCCAGTAGTGATGAAGCAGCGGGAGGGCCAGATACGCAGTATTTT.

A few counts support this clone. The chain joins TRBV7-9 to TRBJ1-1; D possibly corresponds to TRBD1 (5 bases). CDR1 SEHNR and CDR2 FQNEAQ come from the germline V gene (reference sequence). The V and J ends lost 5 bases and 1 base respectively, with 14 bases between them. The CDR3 length is 15 residues. The CDR3: CASSIYGTGNTEAFF. The CDR3 bases are TGTGCCAGCAGCATATACGGCACAGGGAACACTGAAGCTTTCTTT. The variable domain in full, with the rest retrieved from reference TRBV7-9 and TRBJ1-1, is DTGVSQNPRHKITKRGQNVTFRCDPISEHNRLYWYRQTLGQGPEFLTYFQNEAQLEKSRLLSDRFSAERPKGSFSTLEIQRTEQGDSAMYLCASSIYGTGNTEAFFGQGTRLTVV.

The chain carries TRBV10-3 and TRBJ2-7; 7 bases are shared with TRBD1. The CDR3 covers 14 residues. Germline CDR1 and CDR2: ENHRY and SYGVKD. V gave up 4 bases and J gave up 4 bases; unmatched junction bases: 7. The CDR3 DNA sequence: TGTGCCATCAGTGGTACAGGGGATCAATACGAGCAGTACTTC. It is translated as CAISGTGDQYEQYF.

This clone came up a few times. This sequence joins TRBV7-3 and TRBJ2-7; tentatively, D is TRBD1 (6 bases). This CDR3 is 13 amino acids long. The V and J ends lost 4 bases and 8 bases respectively, with 15 bases between them. In germline, CDR1 is SGHTA, CDR2 FQGTGA. The CDR3, as DNA: TGTGCCAGCAGCTCGGGACACCTTGGGCAGCAGTACTTC. Translation: CASSSGHLGQQYF. Complete variable domain (other parts from reference TRBV7-3 and TRBJ2-7): GAGVSQTPSNKVTEKGKYVELRCDPISGHTALYWYRQSLGQGPEFLIYFQGTGAADDSGLPNDRFFAVRPEGSVSTLKIQRTERGDSAVYLCASSSGHLGQQYFGPGTRLTVT.

The chain carries TRBV29-1 and TRBJ2-7; no clear D. Germline-derived CDR1 and CDR2 are SQVTM and ANQGSEA. The ends were cut back, 4 bases at V and 6 bases at J, with 13 bases in the middle. CDR3 length: 12 amino acids. The CDR3, as DNA: TGCAGCGTTGGACCCCCTACGGGCGAGCAGTACTTC. Translating gives CSVGPPTGEQYF.

This clone turned up a few times. The rearrangement joins TRBV10-3 to TRBJ2-5, with TRBD1 matching over 11 bases. Trimming at V came to 11 bases and at J to 4 bases, leaving 3 bases not matched to a gene. This CDR3 contains 12 residues. CDR1 ENHRY and CDR2 SYGVKD come from the germline V gene. The CDR3 loop is CASGTGGETQYF. CDR3 coding DNA: TGTGCCTCCGGGACAGGGGGAGAGACCCAGTACTTC.

This clone was detected only a few times. The chain uses TRBV7-2 and TRBJ2-3; weak D call: TRBD2 (5 bases). V dropped 2 bases and J dropped 6 bases, with 6 bases sitting between them. Germline CDR1 SGHTA, CDR2 FQGNSA. The CDR3 has 12 residues. In DNA, the CDR3 is TGTGCCAGCAGCTTAAGGGAGGATACGCAGTATTTT. This translates into CASSLREDTQYF. Based on the CDR3 plus reference TRBV7-2 and TRBJ2-3, the full variable domain is GAGVSQSPSNKVTEKGKDVELRCDPISGHTALYWYRQSLGQGLEFLIYFQGNSAPDKSGLPSDRFSAERTGGSVSTLTIQRTQQEDSAVYLCASSLREDTQYFGPGTRLTVL.

The V and J genes are TRBV18 and TRBJ2-1, with TRBD2 matching 12 bases. The CDR3 is made up of 16 amino acids. CDR1 is KGHSH, CDR2 LQKENI, per germline. Trimming at V came to 0 bases and at J to 5 bases, leaving 2 bases not matched to a gene. CDR3 protein: CASSPPGLAGNNEQFF. In DNA, the CDR3 is TGTGCCAGCTCACCACCGGGACTAGCGGGCAACAATGAGCAGTTCTTC.

This clone turned up a few times. This chain links TRBV7-2 with TRBJ1-5, with a possible D match to TRBD1 (5 bases). This CDR3 contains 12 residues. Trimming took 7 bases from V and 6 from J, leaving 10 bases between them. The germline gives CDR1 SGHTA, CDR2 FQGNSA. The CDR3 DNA follows: TGTGCCAGCACCCTCGGGGGTCAGCCCCAGCATTTT. As protein: CASTLGGQPQHF.

There are a few counts of this clone. The rearrangement uses TRBV11-2 and TRBJ2-5; perhaps TRBD1 as D (5 bases). V shed 1 base and J shed 2 bases, with 8 bases lying between them. This CDR3 has 14 residues. Germline-derived CDR1 and CDR2 are SGHAT and FQNNGV. The CDR3 nucleotides are TGTGCCAGCAGCTTAGCACAGGCTCAAGAGACCCAGTACTTC. Amino acid sequence: CASSLAQAQETQYF.

V usage is TRBV28 and J usage is TRBJ1-2; 12 nucleotides line up with TRBD1. This CDR3 contains 15 residues. Per the germline V gene, CDR1 is MDHEN and CDR2 is SYDVKM. V was pared by 10 bases and J by 4 bases, with 10 bases of the junction left unmatched. CDR3 in amino acids: CATTVGTGGAYGYTF. DNA of the CDR3: TGTGCCACCACAGTTGGGACAGGGGGCGCCTATGGCTACACCTTC.

The V gene is TRBV28, the J gene TRBJ2-7; 7 bases agree with TRBD2. The CDR3 is 13 amino acids. Germline assignment: CDR1 MDHEN and CDR2 SYDVKM. The trim removed 7 bases at V and 5 bases at J, leaving 8 bases unmatched. CDR3 DNA sequence: TGTGCCAGCACCCCCTCTGGACTAGACGAGCAGTACTTC. Amino acids: CASTPSGLDEQYF.

There are a few counts of this clone. V usage is TRBV21-1 and J usage is TRBJ1-2. TRBV21-1 is a pseudogene locus. The CDR3 is 15 residues long. The CDR3 DNA sequence: TGTGCCAGCGCAAAAGAAGTGGGGAGTAACTATGGCTACACCTTC. Its protein product is CASAKEVGSNYGYTF.

The rearrangement joins TRBV18 to TRBJ2-7; TRBD2 might be the D (5 bases). The germline V and J ends were trimmed by 6 bases and 2 bases, with 14 bases remaining between them. This CDR3 region has 14 residues. Per the germline V gene, CDR1 is KGHSH and CDR2 is LQKENI. CDR3 in amino acids: CASSRGLLTYEQYF. The CDR3 nucleotides read TGTGCCAGCTCCCGAGGGCTACTTACCTACGAGCAGTACTTC.

This clone was picked up many times. This chain connects TRBV23-1 to TRBJ2-7; 9 bases map to TRBD2. TRBV23-1 is an open reading frame, and its role is uncertain. This CDR3 has 15 amino acids. Trimming at V came to 6 bases and at J to 7 bases, leaving 13 bases not matched to a gene. CDR3 DNA: TGCGCCAGCAGACCCGCGGGAGGGCCGTTTTGGGAGCAGTACTTC. This encodes CASRPAGGPFWEQYF.

This clone showed up just a few times. V and J are TRBV4-2 and TRBJ2-5, with TRBD2 as a possible D gene (5 bases). The germline gives CDR1 LGHNA, CDR2 YNFKEQ. The CDR3 is 13 amino acids. V was clipped by 4 bases and J by 4 bases, with 10 bases between them. CDR3: CASSLRRRETQYF. In nucleotides, the CDR3 is TGTGCCAGCAGCCTCAGGAGGAGAGAGACCCAGTACTTC.

This clone was found a few times. The V call is TRBV5-1, the J call TRBJ2-1; TRBD2 matches 7 bases. With 0 bases clipped from V and 2 bases from J, the junction kept 2 bases outside the gene matches. The CDR3 spans 15 residues. Germline lookup yields CDR1 SGHRS and CDR2 YFSETQ. The CDR3, as DNA: TGCGCCAGCAGCTTGGAGGGGACTACCTACAATGAGCAGTTCTTC. This gives the protein CASSLEGTTYNEQFF.

This clone was recorded a few times. This chain joins TRBV7-3 and TRBJ1-1; 8 bases agree with TRBD1. The CDR3 runs 16 residues. V was clipped by 2 bases and J by 0 bases; unmatched bases: 5. Germline V gene sequence: CDR1 SGHTA, CDR2 FQGTGA. In nucleotides, the CDR3 is TGTGCCAGCAGCTTATACGGGACAGGAATGAACACTGAAGCTTTCTTT. This gives the protein CASSLYGTGMNTEAFF.

This clone was found a few times. J is TRBJ2-3 and V is TRBV7-3; 9 positions agree with TRBD2. V lost 2 bases to trimming and J lost 9 bases; unmatched junction nucleotides: 12. The CDR3 spans 16 residues. Germline V lookup: CDR1 SGHTA, CDR2 FQGTGA. DNA of the CDR3: TGTGCCAGCAGCTTACGGTCTAGCGGGGTTGCTGGCACGCAGTATTTT. Translated: CASSLRSSGVAGTQYF.

This clone showed up just a few times. The chain combines TRBV6-1 with TRBJ1-4; 7 bases are shared with TRBD1. Germline CDR1 and CDR2: MNHNS and SASEGT. This CDR3 comprises 15 residues. Trimming removed 6 bases from V and 6 bases from J; junction bases left unmatched: 10. The CDR3 nucleotides read TGTGCCAGCAGGAGGTCAGGTGGACAGGATGAAAAACTGTTTTTT. This encodes CASRRSGGQDEKLFF.